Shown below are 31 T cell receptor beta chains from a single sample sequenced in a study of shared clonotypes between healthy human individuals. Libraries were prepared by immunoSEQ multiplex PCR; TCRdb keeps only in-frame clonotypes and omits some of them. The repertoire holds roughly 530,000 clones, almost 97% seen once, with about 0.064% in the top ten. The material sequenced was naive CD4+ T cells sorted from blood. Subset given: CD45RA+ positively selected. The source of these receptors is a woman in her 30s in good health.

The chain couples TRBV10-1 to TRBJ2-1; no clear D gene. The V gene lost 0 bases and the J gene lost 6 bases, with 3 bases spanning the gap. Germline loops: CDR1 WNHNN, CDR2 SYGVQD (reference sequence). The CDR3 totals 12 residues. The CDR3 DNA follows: TGCGCCAGCAGTGAGTCCCTCAATGAGCAGTTCTTC. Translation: CASSESLNEQFF.

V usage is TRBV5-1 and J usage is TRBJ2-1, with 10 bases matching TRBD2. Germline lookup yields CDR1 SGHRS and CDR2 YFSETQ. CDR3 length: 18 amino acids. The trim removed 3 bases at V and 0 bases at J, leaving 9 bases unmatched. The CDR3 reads CASSSRASGSISYNEQFF. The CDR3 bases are TGCGCCAGCAGCTCCAGGGCTAGCGGGAGCATCTCCTACAATGAGCAGTTCTTC.

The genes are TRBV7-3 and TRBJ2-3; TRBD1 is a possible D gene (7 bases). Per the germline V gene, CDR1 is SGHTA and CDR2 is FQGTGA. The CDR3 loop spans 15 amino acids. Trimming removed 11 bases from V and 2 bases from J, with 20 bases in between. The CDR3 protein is CASSAAGQHTDTQYF. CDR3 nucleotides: TGTGCCTCCAGCGCGGCGGGACAGCACACAGATACGCAGTATTTT. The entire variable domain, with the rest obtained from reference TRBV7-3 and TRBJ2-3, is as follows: GAGVSQTPSNKVTEKGKYVELRCDPISGHTALYWYRQSLGQGPEFLIYFQGTGAADDSGLPNDRFFAVRPEGSVSTLKIQRTERGDSAVYLCASSAAGQHTDTQYFGPGTRLTVL.

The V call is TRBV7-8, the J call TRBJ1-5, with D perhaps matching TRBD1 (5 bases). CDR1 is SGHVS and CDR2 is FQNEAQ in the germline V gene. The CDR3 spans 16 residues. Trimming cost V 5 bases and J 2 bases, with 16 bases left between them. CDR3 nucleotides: TGTGCCAGCAGCACATCGACAGTGAGGGGCAATCAGCCCCAGCATTTT. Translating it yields CASSTSTVRGNQPQHF.

The CDR3 loop is CSVERTRNGETQYF. CDR3 coding DNA: TGCAGCGTTGAACGGACTAGAAACGGCGAGACCCAGTACTTC. This chain connects TRBV29-1 to TRBJ2-5; TRBD2 matches 7 bases. This CDR3 region has 14 residues. V dropped 2 bases and J dropped 5; count of bases not matched to a gene: 8. Germline lookup yields CDR1 SQVTM and CDR2 ANQGSEA.

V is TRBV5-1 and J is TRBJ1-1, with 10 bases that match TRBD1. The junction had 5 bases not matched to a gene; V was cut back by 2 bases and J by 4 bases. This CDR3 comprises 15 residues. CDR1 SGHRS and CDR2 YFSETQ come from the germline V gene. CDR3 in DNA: TGCGCCAGCAGCTTTGGACAGGGGGTCGGCACTGAAGCTTTCTTT. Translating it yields CASSFGQGVGTEAFF.

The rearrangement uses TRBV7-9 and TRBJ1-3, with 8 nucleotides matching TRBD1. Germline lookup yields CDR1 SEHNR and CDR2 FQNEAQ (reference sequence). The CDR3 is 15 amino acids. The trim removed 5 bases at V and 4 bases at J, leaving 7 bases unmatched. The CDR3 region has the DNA TGTGCCAGCAGCAGCCGGGACAGGTCGGGAAACACCATATATTTT. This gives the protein CASSSRDRSGNTIYF.

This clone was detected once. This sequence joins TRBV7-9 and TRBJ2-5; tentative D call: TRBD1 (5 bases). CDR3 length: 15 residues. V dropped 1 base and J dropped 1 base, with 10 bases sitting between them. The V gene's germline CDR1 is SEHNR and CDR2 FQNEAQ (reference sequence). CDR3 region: CASSLGQGPQETQYF. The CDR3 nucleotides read TGTGCCAGCAGCTTAGGCCAGGGCCCCCAAGAGACCCAGTACTTC.

CDR3 DNA sequence: TGTGCCAGCATATCGTTGAGGGGAGGACGTGGCGGGGAGCTGTTTTTT. Translated, it gives CASISLRGGRGGELFF. This rearrangement joins TRBV11-2 to TRBJ2-2; maybe TRBD2 (6 bases). Germline lookup yields CDR1 SGHAT and CDR2 FQNNGV. Trimming cost V 7 bases and J 7 bases, with 22 bases left between them. This CDR3 is 16 amino acids long.

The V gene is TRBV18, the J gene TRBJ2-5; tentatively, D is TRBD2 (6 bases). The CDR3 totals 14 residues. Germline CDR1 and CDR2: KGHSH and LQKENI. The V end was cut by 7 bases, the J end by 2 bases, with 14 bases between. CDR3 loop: CASFRRDRQETQYF. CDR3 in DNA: TGTGCCAGCTTCCGGCGGGACCGACAAGAGACCCAGTACTTC.

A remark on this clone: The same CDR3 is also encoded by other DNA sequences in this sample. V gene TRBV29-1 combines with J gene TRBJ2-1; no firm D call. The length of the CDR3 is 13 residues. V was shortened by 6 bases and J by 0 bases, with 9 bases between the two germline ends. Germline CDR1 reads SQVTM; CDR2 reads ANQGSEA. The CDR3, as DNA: TGCAGCGTGGAGCCGAACTCCTACAATGAGCAGTTCTTC. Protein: CSVEPNSYNEQFF.

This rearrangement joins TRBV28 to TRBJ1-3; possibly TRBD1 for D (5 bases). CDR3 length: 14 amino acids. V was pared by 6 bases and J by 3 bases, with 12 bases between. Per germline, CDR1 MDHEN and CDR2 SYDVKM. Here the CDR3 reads CASRNGGDGNTIYF. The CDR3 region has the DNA TGTGCCAGCAGGAACGGAGGGGATGGAAACACCATATATTTT.

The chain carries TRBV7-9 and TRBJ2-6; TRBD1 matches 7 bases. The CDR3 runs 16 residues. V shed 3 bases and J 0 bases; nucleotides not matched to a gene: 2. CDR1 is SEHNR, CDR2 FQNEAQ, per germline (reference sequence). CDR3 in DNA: TGTGCCAGCAGCTTCTACAGGGGCTCTGGGGCCAACGTCCTGACTTTC. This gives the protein CASSFYRGSGANVLTF. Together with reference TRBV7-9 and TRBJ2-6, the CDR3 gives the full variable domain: DTGVSQNPRHKITKRGQNVTFRCDPISEHNRLYWYRQTLGQGPEFLTYFQNEAQLEKSRLLSDRFSAERPKGSFSTLEIQRTEQGDSAMYLCASSFYRGSGANVLTFGAGSRLTVL.

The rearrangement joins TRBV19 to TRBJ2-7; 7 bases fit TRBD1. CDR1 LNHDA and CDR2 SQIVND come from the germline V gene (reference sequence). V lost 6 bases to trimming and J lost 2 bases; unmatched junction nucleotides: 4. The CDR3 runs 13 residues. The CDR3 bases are TGTGCCAGTAGAGAGACAGGGACCTACGAGCAGTACTTC. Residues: CASRETGTYEQYF.

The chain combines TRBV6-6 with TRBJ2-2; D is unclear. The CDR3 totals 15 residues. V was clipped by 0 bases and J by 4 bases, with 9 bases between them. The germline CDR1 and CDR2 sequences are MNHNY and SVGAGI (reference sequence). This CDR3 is CASSYSRKFTGELFF. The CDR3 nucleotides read TGTGCCAGCAGTTACTCCAGGAAGTTCACCGGGGAGCTGTTTTTT.

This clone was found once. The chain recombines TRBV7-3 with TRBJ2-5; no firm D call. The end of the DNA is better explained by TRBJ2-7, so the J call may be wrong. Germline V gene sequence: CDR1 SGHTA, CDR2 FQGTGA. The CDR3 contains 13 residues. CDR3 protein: CASSASPAYEQYF. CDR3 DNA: TGTGCCAGCAGCGCCTCCCCGGCCTACGAGCAGTACTTC.

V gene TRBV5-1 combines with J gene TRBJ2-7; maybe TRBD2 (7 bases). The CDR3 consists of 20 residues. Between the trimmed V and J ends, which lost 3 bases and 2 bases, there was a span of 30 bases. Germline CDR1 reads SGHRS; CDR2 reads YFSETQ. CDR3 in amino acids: CASSYSPDRGAAPGAYEQYF. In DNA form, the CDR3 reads TGCGCCAGCAGCTACTCCCCTGACCGGGGGGCCGCGCCGGGCGCCTACGAGCAGTACTTC.

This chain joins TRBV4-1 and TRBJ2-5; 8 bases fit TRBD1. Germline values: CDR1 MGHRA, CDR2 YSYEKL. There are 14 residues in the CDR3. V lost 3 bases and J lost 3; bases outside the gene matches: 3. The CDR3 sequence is CASSQLDREETQYF. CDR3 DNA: TGCGCCAGCAGCCAGCTGGACAGGGAAGAGACCCAGTACTTC.

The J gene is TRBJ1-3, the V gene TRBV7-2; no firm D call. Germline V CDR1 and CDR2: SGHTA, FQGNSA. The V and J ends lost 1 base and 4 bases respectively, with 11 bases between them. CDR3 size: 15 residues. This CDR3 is CASSLGSGFGNTIYF. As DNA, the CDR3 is TGTGCCAGCAGCTTAGGGTCGGGATTCGGAAACACCATATATTTT. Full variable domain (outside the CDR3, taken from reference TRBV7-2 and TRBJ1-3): GAGVSQSPSNKVTEKGKDVELRCDPISGHTALYWYRQSLGQGLEFLIYFQGNSAPDKSGLPSDRFSAERTGGSVSTLTIQRTQQEDSAVYLCASSLGSGFGNTIYFGEGSWLTVV.

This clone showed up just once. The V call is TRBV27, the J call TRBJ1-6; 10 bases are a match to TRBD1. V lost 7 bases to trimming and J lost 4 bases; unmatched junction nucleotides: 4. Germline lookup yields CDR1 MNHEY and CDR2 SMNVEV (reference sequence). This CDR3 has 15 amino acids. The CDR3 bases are TGTGCCAGCAAAGGGACAGGGGTTTATAATTCACCCCTCCACTTT. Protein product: CASKGTGVYNSPLHF.

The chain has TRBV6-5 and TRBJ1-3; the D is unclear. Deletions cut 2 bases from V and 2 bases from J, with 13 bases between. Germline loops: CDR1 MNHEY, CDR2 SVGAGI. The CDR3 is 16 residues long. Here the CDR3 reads CASSYVGGIAGNTIYF. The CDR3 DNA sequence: TGTGCCAGCAGTTACGTCGGTGGCATCGCTGGAAACACCATATATTTT.

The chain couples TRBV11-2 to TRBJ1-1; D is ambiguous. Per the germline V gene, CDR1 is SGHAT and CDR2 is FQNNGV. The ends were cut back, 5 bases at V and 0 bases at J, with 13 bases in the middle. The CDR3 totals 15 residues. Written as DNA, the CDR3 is TGTGCCAGCAGCCCGAGTGGAGTGATGAACACTGAAGCTTTCTTT. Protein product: CASSPSGVMNTEAFF.

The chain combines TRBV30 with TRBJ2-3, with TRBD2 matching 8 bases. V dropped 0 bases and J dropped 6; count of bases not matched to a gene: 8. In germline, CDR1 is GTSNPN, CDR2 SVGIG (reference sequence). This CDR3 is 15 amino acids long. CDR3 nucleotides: TGTGCCTGGAGTGTAACCCTAGCGGGTGTGGATACGCAGTATTTT. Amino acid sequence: CAWSVTLAGVDTQYF.

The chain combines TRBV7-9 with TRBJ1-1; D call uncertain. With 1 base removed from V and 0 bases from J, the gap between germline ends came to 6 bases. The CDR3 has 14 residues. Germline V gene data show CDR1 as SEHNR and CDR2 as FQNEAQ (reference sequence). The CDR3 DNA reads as TGTGCCAGCAGCTTAGGGTTCGTGAACACTGAAGCTTTCTTT. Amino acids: CASSLGFVNTEAFF.

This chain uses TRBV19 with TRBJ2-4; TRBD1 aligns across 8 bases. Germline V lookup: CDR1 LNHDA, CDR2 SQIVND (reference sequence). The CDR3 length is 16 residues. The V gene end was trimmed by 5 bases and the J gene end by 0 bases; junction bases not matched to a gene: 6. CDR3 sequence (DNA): TGTGCCAGTAGTGTGACAGGGGCCCTAGCCAAAAACATTCAGTACTTC. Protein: CASSVTGALAKNIQYF. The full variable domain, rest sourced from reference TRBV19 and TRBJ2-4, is DGGITQSPKYLFRKEGQNVTLSCEQNLNHDAMYWYRQDPGQGLRLIYYSQIVNDFQKGDIAEGYSVSREKKESFPLTVTSAQKNPTAFYLCASSVTGALAKNIQYFGAGTRLSVL.

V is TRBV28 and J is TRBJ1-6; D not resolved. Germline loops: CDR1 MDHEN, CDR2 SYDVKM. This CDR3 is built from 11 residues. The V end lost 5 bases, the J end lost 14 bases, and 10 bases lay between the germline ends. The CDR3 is CASSGPLALHF. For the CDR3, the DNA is TGTGCCAGCAGTGGCCCTTTGGCCCTCCACTTT.

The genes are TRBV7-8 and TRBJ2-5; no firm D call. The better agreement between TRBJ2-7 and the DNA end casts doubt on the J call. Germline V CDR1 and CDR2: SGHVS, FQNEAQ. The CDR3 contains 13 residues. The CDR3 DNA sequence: TGTGCCAGCAGCTTCCCCCCCGAGTACGAGCAGTACTTC. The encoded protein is CASSFPPEYEQYF.

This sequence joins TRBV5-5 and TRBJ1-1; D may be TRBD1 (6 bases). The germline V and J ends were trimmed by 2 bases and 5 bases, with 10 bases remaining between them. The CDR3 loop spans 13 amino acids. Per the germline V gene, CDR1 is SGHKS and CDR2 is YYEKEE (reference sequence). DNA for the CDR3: TGTGCCAGCAGCTTACAGGGAGGGACTGAAGCTTTCTTT. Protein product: CASSLQGGTEAFF.

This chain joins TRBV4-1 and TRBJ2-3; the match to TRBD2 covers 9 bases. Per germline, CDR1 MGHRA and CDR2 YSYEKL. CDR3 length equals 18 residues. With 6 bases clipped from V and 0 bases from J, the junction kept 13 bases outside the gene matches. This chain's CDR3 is CASRTRAGGTSSTDTQYF. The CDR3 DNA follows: TGCGCCAGCAGGACGAGGGCGGGAGGGACGAGTAGCACAGATACGCAGTATTTT.

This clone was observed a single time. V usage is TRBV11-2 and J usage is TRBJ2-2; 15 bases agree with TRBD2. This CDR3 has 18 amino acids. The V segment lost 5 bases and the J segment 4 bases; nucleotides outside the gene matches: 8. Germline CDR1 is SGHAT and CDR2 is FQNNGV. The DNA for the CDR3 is TGTGCCAGCAGCCCGGGACTAGCGGGAGGAGCAAGCACCGGGGAGCTGTTTTTT. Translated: CASSPGLAGGASTGELFF.

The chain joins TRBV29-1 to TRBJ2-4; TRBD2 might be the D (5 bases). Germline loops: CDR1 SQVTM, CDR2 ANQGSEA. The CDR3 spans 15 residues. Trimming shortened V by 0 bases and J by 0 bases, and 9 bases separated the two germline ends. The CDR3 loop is CSVEDRGLAKNIQYF. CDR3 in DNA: TGCAGCGTTGAAGATCGAGGGCTAGCCAAAAACATTCAGTACTTC.